The clone carrying this T cell receptor beta chain was counted between two and nine times. Its cognate antigen is unknown. Germline V gene lookup returns CDR1 ENHRY and CDR2 SYGVKD. The CDR3 is 10 residues long. Trimming pared 10 bases from V and 3 bases from J, leaving 7 bases between. This specimen belongs to a study of cytomegalovirus exposure and HLA in healthy donors. Amplification used 60 Vbeta primers and 13 Jbeta primers. Using immunoSEQ multiplex PCR, the repertoire was profiled, and TCRdb retains in-frame clones only, with some absent. The sample records about 180,000 clones, approximately 80% being singletons. Findings and caveats of the study: There were reportedly fewer N-insertions in an Asian-associated ancestry cluster than the approximately 670-donor mean, in a later analysis.

The chain recombines TRBV10-3 with TRBJ2-7; no firm D call. The source of this sequence is a woman aged 25 to 45 in good health and CMV-seronegative. The sample was PBMCs. The CDR3 is CATGDYEQYF. The CDR3 DNA sequence: TGTGCCACCGGAGACTACGAGCAGTACTTC.